These 5 T cell receptor beta chains were sequenced from one sample in a study of blood T cell repertoires in COVID-19. Profiling relied on immunoSEQ multiplex PCR, and the TCRdb table lists in-frame clones only, not all of them. The sample has under 150,000 clones; 84% are singletons. The sequenced material came from peripheral blood. The receptor set was obtained from a woman of 80 years or more in a cohort sampled during active or convalescent COVID-19.

A few counts support this clone. The CDR3 sequence: CASSPGTSVYEQYV. CDR3 DNA sequence: TGTGCCAGCTCACCCGGGACTAGCGTCTACGAGCAGTACGTC. The rearrangement joins TRBV18 to TRBJ2-7; 10 bases are a match to TRBD2. CDR1 is KGHSH and CDR2 is LQKENI in the germline V gene. This CDR3 spans 14 amino acids. V was pared by 3 bases and J by 3 bases, with 2 bases of the junction left unmatched.

The chain is built from TRBV12-3 or TRBV12-4 and TRBJ1-2, with D possibly TRBD1 on 5 matching bases. This CDR3 contains 13 residues. V dropped 5 bases and J dropped 7 bases, with 14 bases sitting between them. In nucleotides, the CDR3 is TGTGCCAGCAGTCCCTCGGGGGTCGCTGGCTACACCTTC. This gives the protein CASSPSGVAGYTF.

The chain recombines TRBV5-8 with TRBJ2-1; a possible D gene is TRBD2 (5 bases). The CDR3 spans 13 residues. Germline lookup yields CDR1 SGHTS and CDR2 YDEGEE. Trimming took 7 bases from V and 4 from J, leaving 12 bases between them. CDR3 residues: CASGADPYNEQFF. CDR3 DNA: TGTGCCAGCGGAGCGGACCCGTACAATGAGCAGTTCTTC.

The gene calls are TRBV6-6 and TRBJ1-2, with D unresolved. The CDR3 has 13 amino acids. The V gene lost 2 bases and the J gene lost 6 bases, with 10 bases spanning the gap. Germline values: CDR1 MNHNY, CDR2 SVGAGI (reference sequence). CDR3: CASSYGRMDGYTF. The DNA for the CDR3 is TGTGCCAGCAGTTACGGCAGGATGGATGGCTACACCTTC.

The chain employs TRBV2 and TRBJ2-1; no clear D gene. Trimming took off 4 bases at V and 9 bases at J, with 13 bases between the two ends. Germline lookup yields CDR1 SNHLY and CDR2 FYNNEI. The CDR3 covers 13 residues. DNA for the CDR3: TGTGCCAGCAGTGGGTCGTGGCTTGGTGAGCAGTTCTTC. Encoded protein: CASSGSWLGEQFF.